This TCR beta chain originates from a study of human T cells and chemical hapten exposure. The CDR3 sequence is 14 residues long. Germline loops: CDR1 SGHTA, CDR2 FQGNSA. Deletions cut 2 bases from V and 0 bases from J, with 5 bases between. This clonotype was recorded many times. Via MiXCR, TCRdb re-called the RACE reads, giving one row per CDR3 protein. The profile covers about 14,000 distinct CDR3 sequences, with around 15% appearing a single time and roughly 7.9% taken by the ten largest. As for time point: patch test 1, 2 weeks after DPC sensitization. Specified treatment: therapeutic diphenylcyclopropenone sensitization with weekly scalp DPC.

This clonotype was obtained from a woman in her 30s with alopecia areata. Some clones in this sample may be carry-over from other donors' samples. The sample consisted of whole blood, taken in connection with sensitization to the hapten diphenylcyclopropenone (DPC). The chain carries TRBV7-2 and TRBJ2-1; D not resolved. DNA of the CDR3: TGTGCCAGCAGCTTACCAGTCTCCTACAATGAGCAGTTCTTC. Translated, it gives CASSLPVSYNEQFF.